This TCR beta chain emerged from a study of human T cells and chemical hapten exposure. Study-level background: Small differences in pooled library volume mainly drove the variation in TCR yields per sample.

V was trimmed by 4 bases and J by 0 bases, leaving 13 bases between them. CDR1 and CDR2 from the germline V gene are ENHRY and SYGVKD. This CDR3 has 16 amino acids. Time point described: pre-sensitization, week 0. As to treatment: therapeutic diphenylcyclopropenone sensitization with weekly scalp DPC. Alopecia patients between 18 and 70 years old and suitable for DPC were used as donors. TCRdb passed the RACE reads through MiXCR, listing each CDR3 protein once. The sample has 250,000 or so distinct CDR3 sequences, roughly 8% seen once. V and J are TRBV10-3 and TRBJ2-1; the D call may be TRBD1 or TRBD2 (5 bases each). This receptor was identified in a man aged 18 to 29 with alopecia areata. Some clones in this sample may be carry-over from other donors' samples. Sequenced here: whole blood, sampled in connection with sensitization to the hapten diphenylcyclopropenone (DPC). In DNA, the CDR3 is TGTGCCATCAGTGCAGGGAGAACGAGCTCCTACAATGAGCAGTTCTTC. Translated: CAISAGRTSSYNEQFF.